These 4 T cell receptor beta chains came from one sample sequenced in a study of a mutant IDH1 vaccine in newly diagnosed glioma. These receptors have no known antigen. TCRdb's copy holds only in-frame clones and misses some; the assay was immunoSEQ multiplex PCR. The data show 55,000 or so clones, 75% to 90% seen once. The time point was: week 23, last vaccination. What each vaccine dose contained was 300 ug of mutant IDH1 20-mer peptide, accompanied by topical imiquimod. The specimen comprised PBMCs, sampled from a glioma patient whose treatment included an IDH1 peptide vaccine. The source of these receptors is a man in his forties with glioma.

This sequence joins TRBV19 and TRBJ2-2; either TRBD1 or TRBD2 may supply D (5 bases each). This CDR3 has 17 amino acids. CDR1 is LNHDA and CDR2 is SQIVND in the germline V gene (reference sequence). V lost 3 bases and J 3 bases, leaving 17 bases between the germline ends. The CDR3 loop reads CASSIILGRLDTGELFF. CDR3 nucleotide sequence: TGTGCCAGTAGTATCATCCTGGGACGGTTGGACACCGGGGAGCTGTTTTTT.

This rearrangement joins TRBV4-1 to TRBJ1-5; a possible D gene is TRBD1 (6 bases). Germline V gives CDR1 MGHRA, CDR2 YSYEKL. Deletions cut 0 bases from V and 1 base from J, with 16 bases between. The CDR3 is made up of 18 amino acids. The CDR3 DNA reads TGCGCCAGCAGCCAAGATCTGCCCTCAGGGGCCAGCAATCAGCCCCAGCATTTT. It yields the protein CASSQDLPSGASNQPQHF.

The V call is TRBV6-1, the J call TRBJ1-6, with D unclear. Germline CDR1 reads MNHNS; CDR2 reads SASEGT. The CDR3 extends over 14 amino acids. Between the trimmed V and J ends, which lost 5 bases and 10 bases, there was a span of 15 bases. CDR3 bases: TGTGCCAGCAGTCGACCCGGGAGGTACTCACCCCTCCACTTT. It encodes CASSRPGRYSPLHF.

The rearrangement joins TRBV19 to TRBJ2-6; perhaps TRBD2 as D (6 bases). Trimming took 6 bases from V and 0 from J, leaving 15 bases between them. Per the germline V gene, CDR1 is LNHDA and CDR2 is SQIVND (reference sequence). CDR3 length: 17 residues. The CDR3 loop is CASRGGTSLSGANVLTF. For the CDR3, the DNA is TGTGCCAGTAGGGGTGGGACTTCTCTCTCTGGGGCCAACGTCCTGACTTTC.